This record concerns one TCR beta chain sequence. Germline V CDR1 and CDR2: KGHSH, LQKENI. Trimming took 6 bases from V and 2 from J; bases not matched to a gene: 4. The CDR3 has 15 residues. These data come from a study of T-cell memory formation after mild COVID-19. Constant-segment primers served in 5'RACE that generated TCR alpha and TCR beta cDNA libraries bearing sample barcodes and UMIs. TCRdb re-called the 5' RACE reads with MiXCR, one entry per CDR3 protein. Of around 320,000 distinct CDR3 sequences in the sample, about 13% are singletons; the top ten hold about 21%. Material for sequencing was PBMCs or a T cell subset sorted from them (not recorded which). The chain has TRBV18 and TRBJ2-5; 12 bases map to TRBD2. The receptor comes from a man aged 18 to 30 who had mild COVID-19 (a few samples of this study predate the infection). Cell type and time point are not known. In DNA form, the CDR3 reads TGTGCCAGCTCCTGGACTAGCGGGGTTCAAGAGACCCAGTACTTC. The encoded protein is CASSWTSGVQETQYF.